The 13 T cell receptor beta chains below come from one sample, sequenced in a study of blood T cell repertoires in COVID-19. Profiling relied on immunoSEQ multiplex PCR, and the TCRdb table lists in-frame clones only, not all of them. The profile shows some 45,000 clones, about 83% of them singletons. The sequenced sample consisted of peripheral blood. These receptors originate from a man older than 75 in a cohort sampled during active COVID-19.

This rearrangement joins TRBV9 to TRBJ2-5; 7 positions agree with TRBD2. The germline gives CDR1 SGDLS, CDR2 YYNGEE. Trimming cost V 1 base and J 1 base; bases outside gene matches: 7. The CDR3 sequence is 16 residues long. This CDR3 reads CASSVSGGGSQETQYF. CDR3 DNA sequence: TGTGCCAGCAGCGTATCGGGAGGAGGATCCCAAGAGACCCAGTACTTC.

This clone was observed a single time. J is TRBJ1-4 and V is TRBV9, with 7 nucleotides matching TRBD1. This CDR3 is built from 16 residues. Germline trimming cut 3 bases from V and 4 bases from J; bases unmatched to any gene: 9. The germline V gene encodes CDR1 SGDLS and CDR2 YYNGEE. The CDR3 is CASSAQQGRNNEKLFF. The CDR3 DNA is TGTGCCAGCAGCGCTCAACAGGGGAGAAATAATGAAAAACTGTTTTTT.

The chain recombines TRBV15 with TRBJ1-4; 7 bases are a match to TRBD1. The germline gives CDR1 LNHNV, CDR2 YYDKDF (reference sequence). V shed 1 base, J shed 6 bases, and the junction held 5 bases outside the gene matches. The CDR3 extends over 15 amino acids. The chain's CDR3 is CATSRGTGGDEKLFF. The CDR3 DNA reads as TGTGCCACCAGCAGAGGGACAGGAGGGGATGAAAAACTGTTTTTT.

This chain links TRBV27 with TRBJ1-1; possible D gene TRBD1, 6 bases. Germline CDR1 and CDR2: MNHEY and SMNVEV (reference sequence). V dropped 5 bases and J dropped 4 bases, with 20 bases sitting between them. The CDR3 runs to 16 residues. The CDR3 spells CASSRRGGGGGTEAFF. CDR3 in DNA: TGTGCCAGCAGTAGAAGGGGGGGCGGTGGCGGCACTGAAGCTTTCTTT.

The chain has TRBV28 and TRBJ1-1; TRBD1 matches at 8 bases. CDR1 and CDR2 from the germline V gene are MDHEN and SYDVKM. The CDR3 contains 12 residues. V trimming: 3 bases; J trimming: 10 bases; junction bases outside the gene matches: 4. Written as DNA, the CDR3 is TGTGCCAGCAGTTTGCAGGGGGCTGGAGCTTTCTTT. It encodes CASSLQGAGAFF.

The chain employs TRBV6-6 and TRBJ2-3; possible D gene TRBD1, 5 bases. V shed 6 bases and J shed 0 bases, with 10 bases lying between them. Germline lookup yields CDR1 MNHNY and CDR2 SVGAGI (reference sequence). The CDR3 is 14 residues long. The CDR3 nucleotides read TGTGCCAGCAGCGACAGTTCTAGCACAGATACGCAGTATTTT. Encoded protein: CASSDSSSTDTQYF.

The CDR3, as DNA: TGTGCCAGCAGTTTTGGAGGTGGCGGCTCTGGAAACACCATATATTTT. This sequence encodes CASSFGGGGSGNTIYF. The chain employs TRBV28 and TRBJ1-3; D call uncertain. The V end lost 3 bases, the J end lost 0 bases, and 12 bases lay between the germline ends. Germline CDR1 and CDR2: MDHEN and SYDVKM. This CDR3 has 16 residues.

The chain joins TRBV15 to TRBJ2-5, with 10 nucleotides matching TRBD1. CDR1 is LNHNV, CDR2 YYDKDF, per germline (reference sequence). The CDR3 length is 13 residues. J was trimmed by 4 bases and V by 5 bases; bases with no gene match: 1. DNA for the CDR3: TGTGCCACCAGCGGGGACAGGGGAGAGACCCAGTACTTC. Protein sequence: CATSGDRGETQYF. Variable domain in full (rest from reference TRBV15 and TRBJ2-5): DAMVIQNPRYQVTQFGKPVTLSCSQTLNHNVMYWYQQKSSQAPKLLFHYYDKDFNNEADTPDNFQSRRPNTSFCFLDIRSPGLGDTAMYLCATSGDRGETQYFGPGTRLLVL.

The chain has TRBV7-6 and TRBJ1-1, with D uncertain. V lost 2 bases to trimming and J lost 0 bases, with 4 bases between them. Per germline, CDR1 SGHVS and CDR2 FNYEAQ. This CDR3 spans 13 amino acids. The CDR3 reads CASSLSMNTEAFF. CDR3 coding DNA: TGTGCCAGCAGCTTATCTATGAACACTGAAGCTTTCTTT. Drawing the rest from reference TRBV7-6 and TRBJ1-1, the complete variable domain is GAGVSQSPRYKVTKRGQDVALRCDPISGHVSLYWYRQALGQGPEFLTYFNYEAQQDKSGLPNDRFSAERPEGSISTLTIQRTEQRDSAMYRCASSLSMNTEAFFGQGTRLTVV.

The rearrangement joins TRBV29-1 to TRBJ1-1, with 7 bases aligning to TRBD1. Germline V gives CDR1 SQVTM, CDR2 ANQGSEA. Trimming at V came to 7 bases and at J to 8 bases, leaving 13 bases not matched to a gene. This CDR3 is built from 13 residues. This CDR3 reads CSARQGQGSEAFF. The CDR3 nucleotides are TGCAGCGCAAGACAGGGCCAGGGATCCGAAGCTTTCTTT.

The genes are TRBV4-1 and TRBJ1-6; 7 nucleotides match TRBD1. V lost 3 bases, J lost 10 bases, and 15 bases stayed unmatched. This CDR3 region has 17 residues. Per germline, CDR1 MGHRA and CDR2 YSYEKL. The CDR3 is CASSQFANRGFFSPLHF. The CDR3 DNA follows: TGCGCCAGCAGCCAGTTCGCAAACAGGGGATTTTTCTCACCCCTCCACTTT.

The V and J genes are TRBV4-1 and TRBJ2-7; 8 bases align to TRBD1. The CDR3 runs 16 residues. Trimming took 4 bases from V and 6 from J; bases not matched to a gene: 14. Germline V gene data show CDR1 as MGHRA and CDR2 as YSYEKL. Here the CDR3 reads CASSLSNRGSLSEQYF. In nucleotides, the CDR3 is TGCGCCAGCAGCCTATCGAACAGGGGGTCCCTCAGCGAGCAGTACTTC.

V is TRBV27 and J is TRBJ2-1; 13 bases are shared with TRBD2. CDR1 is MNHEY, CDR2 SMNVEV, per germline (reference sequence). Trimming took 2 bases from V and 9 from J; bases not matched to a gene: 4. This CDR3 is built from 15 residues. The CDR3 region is CASSLTSGRAGEQFF. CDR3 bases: TGTGCCAGCAGTTTAACTAGCGGGAGGGCCGGTGAGCAGTTCTTC.